This entry concerns a single TCR beta chain. The antigen is unknown. The data were produced by immunoSEQ multiplex PCR, yet TCRdb's version contains in-frame clones alone and is incomplete. The sample lists tens of thousands of clones, more than 85% seen once, with roughly 17% in the top ten. The source of the sample is a study of T cell responses to AZD1222 COVID-19 vaccine. Whole-study context: Doses given second, at about 4 or about 12 weeks, were pooled. General study results and limits: Repertoires were obtained solely post-peak T cell response.

V was clipped by 6 bases and J by 2 bases; unmatched bases: 7. CDR3 length: 14 residues. Germline CDR1 and CDR2: LNHDA and SQIVND (reference sequence). The source material was peripheral blood, sampled on day 0 of AZD1222 vaccination. This rearrangement joins TRBV19 to TRBJ2-7; 7 bases agree with TRBD1. This receptor was taken from an adult in good health. Written as DNA, the CDR3 is TGTGCCAGTAGACCACAGGGGAACCCCTACGAGCAGTACTTC. Amino acids: CASRPQGNPYEQYF.